This T cell receptor (beta chain) was sequenced for a study of cytomegalovirus exposure and HLA in healthy donors. General observations from the study: Analysis was carried out at a later point, and it linked a missense DCLRE1C variant to TCR beta V- and J-gene trimming. An Asian-associated ancestry cluster reportedly showed fewer N-insertions than the roughly 700-donor mean in a later analysis.

The PCR contained 60 Vbeta and 13 Jbeta primers. Source study methods: The authors later counted roughly 79 million unique TCR beta chains, some 9.9 million of them shared. The assay was immunoSEQ multiplex PCR, and TCRdb's table has in-frame clones only and misses some. V and J calls and clone size are as listed in that table; D and trimming were resolved from the DNA. The data contain around 280,000 clones, over 85% of them singletons. The CDR3 runs to 15 residues. Germline CDR1 is SGHRS and CDR2 is YFSETQ. Trimming pared 7 bases from V and 0 bases from J, leaving 14 bases between. To note about this clone: Its cognate antigen is unknown.

The chain recombines TRBV5-1 with TRBJ1-3; D not resolved. Source material: PBMCs. The source is a woman aged 18-30 years in good health and CMV-seronegative. CDR3 in amino acids: CASRQEASSGNTIYF. In DNA, the CDR3 is TGCGCCAGCCGGCAGGAGGCGAGCTCTGGAAACACCATATATTTT.